This entry lists 12 T cell receptor beta chains sequenced from one sample in a study of blood T cell repertoires in COVID-19. Generated by immunoSEQ multiplex PCR, the TCRdb table keeps only in-frame clones and is missing some. The table records some 150,000 clones, 70% to 90% of them present only once. The sequencing input was peripheral blood. The receptor source for this set is a woman aged 65 to 85 with acute or convalescent COVID-19.

V is TRBV7-9 and J is TRBJ1-4, with D unclear. This CDR3 has 15 residues. Germline values: CDR1 SEHNR, CDR2 FQNEAQ (reference sequence). Trimming cost V 5 bases and J 4 bases, with 14 bases left between them. In nucleotides, the CDR3 is TGTGCCAGCAGCCAGTACGCCATTGGTAATGAAAAACTGTTTTTT. It is translated as CASSQYAIGNEKLFF.

The V and J genes are TRBV6-1 and TRBJ2-5, with D uncertain. CDR1 is MNHNS and CDR2 is SASEGT in the germline V gene. V shed 7 bases and J shed 7 bases, with 16 bases lying between them. This CDR3 contains 13 residues. The CDR3 here is CASILTQTGTQYF. CDR3 DNA: TGTGCCAGCATTCTGACTCAGACGGGGACCCAGTACTTC.

The DNA for the CDR3 is TGTGCCATCAGCGGGGGGACAGGGCCCTCCTACGAGCAGTACTTC. Its translation is CAISGGTGPSYEQYF. The chain joins TRBV10-3 to TRBJ2-7; 9 nucleotides agree with TRBD1. CDR1 and CDR2 from the germline V gene are ENHRY and SYGVKD. The CDR3 is made up of 15 amino acids. The V and J ends lost 6 bases and 0 bases, in that order; junction bases with no gene match: 6.

The V call is TRBV7-2, the J call TRBJ2-2; D unclear. V was shortened by 2 bases and J by 0 bases, with 10 bases between the two germline ends. The V gene's germline CDR1 is SGHTA and CDR2 FQGNSA. This CDR3 is built from 16 residues. CDR3 sequence reads: CASSLSRIPNTGELFF. Here the CDR3 DNA reads TGTGCCAGCAGCTTAAGCAGGATACCGAACACCGGGGAGCTGTTTTTT.

The V call is TRBV25-1, the J call TRBJ1-2; TRBD1 is a possible D gene (6 bases). Germline V lookup: CDR1 MGHDK, CDR2 SYGVNS. Between the trimmed V and J ends, which lost 4 bases and 4 bases, there was a span of 13 bases. There are 14 residues in the CDR3. CDR3 nucleotides: TGTGCCAGCAGTGCCGGGACAAGCACCTATGGCTACACCTTC. Protein sequence: CASSAGTSTYGYTF.

V is TRBV27 and J is TRBJ2-1; 9 bases are a match to TRBD2. Germline CDR1 reads MNHEY; CDR2 reads SMNVEV (reference sequence). CDR3 length: 17 residues. Trimming removed 6 bases from V and 8 bases from J; junction bases left unmatched: 17. The CDR3 is CASSLHLRGGSQYEQFF. In DNA, the CDR3 is TGTGCCAGCAGCCTCCACCTGCGGGGGGGATCACAATATGAGCAGTTCTTC.

V gene TRBV27 combines with J gene TRBJ2-5; 8 bases line up with TRBD2. The germline V gene has CDR1 MNHEY and CDR2 SMNVEV (reference sequence). The CDR3 loop spans 16 amino acids. Trimming took 6 bases from V and 7 from J; bases not matched to a gene: 16. CDR3 sequence: CASSTPGAGGSRTQYF. In nucleotides, the CDR3 is TGTGCCAGCAGCACCCCGGGGGCGGGGGGCTCCAGGACCCAGTACTTC.

This chain connects TRBV10-3 to TRBJ1-1, with 8 positions matching TRBD1. Germline CDR1 is ENHRY and CDR2 is SYGVKD. V dropped 6 bases and J dropped 1; count of bases not matched to a gene: 7. The CDR3 length is 15 residues. This CDR3 is CAIRPTGATNTEAFF. The CDR3 DNA reads TGTGCCATCAGGCCGACAGGGGCGACGAACACTGAAGCTTTCTTT.

In this sample, this clone turned up a few times. This chain uses TRBV2 with TRBJ2-7; TRBD2 is a possible D gene (5 bases). With 6 bases removed from V and 6 bases from J, the gap between germline ends came to 12 bases. The CDR3 runs to 12 residues. CDR1 is SNHLY and CDR2 is FYNNEI in the germline V gene. In nucleotides, the CDR3 is TGTGCCAGCAGGAGGGAATTACTCGAGCAGTACGTC. It is translated as CASRRELLEQYV.

V is TRBV14 and J is TRBJ1-2; no definite D call. The V end lost 0 bases, the J end lost 4 bases, and 6 bases lay between the germline ends. Germline V lookup: CDR1 SGHDN, CDR2 FVKESK. This CDR3 is built from 13 residues. CDR3 sequence reads: CASSQDVRYGYTF. CDR3 DNA: TGTGCCAGCAGCCAAGATGTTCGCTATGGCTACACCTTC.

This chain connects TRBV14 to TRBJ1-1; D is undetermined. In germline, CDR1 is SGHDN, CDR2 FVKESK. The CDR3 spans 14 residues. Trimming left V 5 bases short and J 1 base short, with 11 bases between. The CDR3 spells CASSAGIWNTEAFF. The CDR3 DNA is TGTGCCAGCAGCGCGGGTATTTGGAACACTGAAGCTTTCTTT.

The J gene is TRBJ2-1, the V gene TRBV5-8; maybe TRBD2 (6 bases). CDR1 is SGHTS and CDR2 is YDEGEE in the germline V gene. The CDR3 has 14 amino acids. The V and J ends lost 4 bases and 9 bases respectively, with 17 bases between them. The DNA for the CDR3 is TGTGCCAGCAGCCAACCCCCAGGAGGGTTTGAGCAGTTCTTC. This gives the protein CASSQPPGGFEQFF.